The rows below give T cell receptor beta chains drawn from one sample of a study of T cells in Graves' hyperthyroidism and ophthalmopathy. TCRdb recomputed calls from the multiplex PCR reads with MiXCR, one row per CDR3 protein. The data show roughly 500,000 distinct CDR3 sequences, with about 14% seen just once and 5% to 7% held by the top ten. The source material was blood. The source is a woman aged 30 to 39 with Graves' hyperthyroidism that later progressed to Graves' ophthalmopathy. CDR3s include the opening cysteine and the closing phenylalanine or tryptophan. The order of the fields is J gene, CDR3 length, V gene, CDR3 protein.

j_gene: TRBJ1-2
len: 14
v_gene: TRBV7-9
CDR3aa: CASSLSADNYGYTF

j_gene: TRBJ1-2
len: 18
v_gene: TRBV6-2/TRBV6-3
CDR3aa: CASSWADRTLIKNYGYTF

j_gene: TRBJ1-2
len: 14
v_gene: TRBV19
CDR3aa: CASSGKGSNYGYTF

j_gene: TRBJ2-7
len: 17
v_gene: TRBV7-2
CDR3aa: CASSLGSVPGDGYEQYF

j_gene: TRBJ2-3
len: 17
v_gene: TRBV4-3
CDR3aa: CASSPSAPSGVSNTQYF

j_gene: TRBJ2-1
len: 11
v_gene: TRBV20-1
CDR3aa: CSASSGIEQFF

j_gene: TRBJ1-1
len: 12
v_gene: TRBV20-1
CDR3aa: CSARWQYTEAFF

j_gene: TRBJ2-7
len: 16
v_gene: TRBV12-3/TRBV12-4
CDR3aa: CASSSPRTRRSFEQYF

j_gene: TRBJ2-3
len: 12
v_gene: TRBV27
CDR3aa: CASRRGTDTQYF

j_gene: TRBJ1-1
len: 17
v_gene: TRBV6-2/TRBV6-3
CDR3aa: CASRRSILGHLNTEAFF

j_gene: TRBJ2-1
len: 16
v_gene: TRBV20-1
CDR3aa: CSARSSKKGEYNEQFF

j_gene: TRBJ2-7
len: 14
v_gene: TRBV3-1
CDR3aa: CASSQPGSSYEQYF

j_gene: TRBJ2-3
len: 15
v_gene: TRBV20-1
CDR3aa: CSRSTAQTSTDTQYF

j_gene: TRBJ2-3
len: 12
v_gene: TRBV5-1
CDR3aa: CASSLEIDTQYF

j_gene: TRBJ2-5
len: 14
v_gene: TRBV12-5
CDR3aa: CASGPTGDQETQYF

j_gene: TRBJ2-5
len: 13
v_gene: TRBV6-1
CDR3aa: CASRTGFKETRYF

j_gene: TRBJ1-5
len: 14
v_gene: TRBV5-8
CDR3aa: CASSRGGEGQPQHF

j_gene: TRBJ1-1
len: 15
v_gene: TRBV5-1
CDR3aa: CASSLGAYFNTEAFF

j_gene: TRBJ2-1
len: 15
v_gene: TRBV14
CDR3aa: CASSQVAGGRDEQFF

j_gene: TRBJ2-3
len: 18
v_gene: TRBV18
CDR3aa: CASSPLAGVARGTDTQYF

j_gene: TRBJ2-7
len: 17
v_gene: TRBV12-3/TRBV12-4
CDR3aa: CASSLEGWGTGGYEQYF

j_gene: TRBJ1-2
len: 18
v_gene: TRBV20-1
CDR3aa: CSASTLPGQGLGESGYTF

j_gene: TRBJ1-2
len: 16
v_gene: TRBV20-1
CDR3aa: CSARDGATPLNYGYTF

j_gene: TRBJ2-5
len: 17
v_gene: TRBV12-3/TRBV12-4
CDR3aa: CASSPPRLHRSQETQYF

j_gene: TRBJ1-1
len: 17
v_gene: TRBV25-1
CDR3aa: CASSKRQGPGMNTEAFF

j_gene: TRBJ2-1
len: 15
v_gene: TRBV3-1
CDR3aa: CASSQLAGGGDEQFF

j_gene: TRBJ2-7
len: 15
v_gene: TRBV4-1
CDR3aa: CAGSLDPPSAYEQYF

j_gene: TRBJ2-3
len: 15
v_gene: TRBV12-5
CDR3aa: CASGPGLAETDTQYF

j_gene: TRBJ2-1
len: 15
v_gene: TRBV7-3
CDR3aa: CASSLTSGRHNEQFF

j_gene: TRBJ2-1
len: 12
v_gene: TRBV20-1
CDR3aa: CSAVRQGMGQFF

j_gene: TRBJ2-1
len: 14
v_gene: TRBV4-2
CDR3aa: CASSQGVSSTEQFF

j_gene: TRBJ2-5
len: 12
v_gene: TRBV20-1
CDR3aa: CSAMAHQETQYF

j_gene: TRBJ2-5
len: 15
v_gene: TRBV7-9
CDR3aa: CASSLVPSRGETQYF

j_gene: NA
len: 16
v_gene: TRBV9
CDR3aa: CASSVTTFGNYNEQYF

j_gene: TRBJ2-2
len: 13
v_gene: TRBV7-9
CDR3aa: CASSSVYTGELFF

j_gene: TRBJ1-1
len: 13
v_gene: TRBV20-1
CDR3aa: CSAVGSSGTEAFF

j_gene: TRBJ1-1
len: 15
v_gene: TRBV11-3
CDR3aa: CASSLGRNLNTEAFF

j_gene: TRBJ2-2
len: 16
v_gene: TRBV2
CDR3aa: CASSDQRFANTGELFF

j_gene: TRBJ2-7
len: 11
v_gene: TRBV7-9
CDR3aa: CALDGIYEQYF

j_gene: TRBJ1-5
len: 13
v_gene: TRBV2
CDR3aa: CASRVDSNQPQHF

j_gene: TRBJ1-5
len: 14
v_gene: TRBV6-2/TRBV6-3
CDR3aa: CASEDRGYNQPQHF

j_gene: TRBJ2-1
len: 15
v_gene: TRBV11-2
CDR3aa: CASRPSGSGLNEQFF

j_gene: TRBJ2-3
len: 16
v_gene: TRBV3-1
CDR3aa: CASSQGDSLDTDTQYF

j_gene: TRBJ2-1
len: 11
v_gene: TRBV11-2
CDR3aa: CASQGYNEQFF

j_gene: TRBJ2-1
len: 14
v_gene: TRBV5-5
CDR3aa: CASSQENRYNEQFF

j_gene: TRBJ2-7
len: 16
v_gene: TRBV28
CDR3aa: CASSPPFQWLGYEQYF

j_gene: TRBJ1-5
len: 15
v_gene: TRBV24-1
CDR3aa: CATSDSGQGDQPQHF

j_gene: TRBJ2-3
len: 16
v_gene: TRBV20-1
CDR3aa: CSAREIGRVSTDTQYF

j_gene: TRBJ2-7
len: 15
v_gene: TRBV7-9
CDR3aa: CASSKSELAGGEQYF

j_gene: TRBJ1-5
len: 16
v_gene: TRBV11-2
CDR3aa: CASSLATGFSNQPQHF

j_gene: TRBJ1-5
len: 15
v_gene: TRBV19
CDR3aa: CASSIRRQLRQPQHF

j_gene: TRBJ1-1
len: 18
v_gene: TRBV2
CDR3aa: CASSYRGPEWSKGTEAFF

j_gene: TRBJ1-4
len: 13
v_gene: TRBV6-2/TRBV6-3
CDR3aa: CASRRRHNEKLFF

j_gene: TRBJ2-1
len: 17
v_gene: TRBV20-1
CDR3aa: CSARFRSGLTPVNEQFF

j_gene: TRBJ2-3
len: 12
v_gene: TRBV2
CDR3aa: CASSRVTDTQYF